Reported below is one T cell receptor (beta chain). Its specificity is not known. This sample was taken from a study of cytomegalovirus exposure and HLA in healthy donors. Overall study results and limits: Most CMV-associated TCR beta chains appeared HLA-restricted in a later analysis.

Germline loops: CDR1 MNHNS, CDR2 SASEGT. CDR3 length: 14 residues. V lost 8 bases to trimming and J lost 4 bases, with 17 bases between them. PCR used 60 Vbeta primers and 13 Jbeta primers. Produced via immunoSEQ multiplex PCR; TCRdb's table is partial and in-frame only. Among fewer than 120,000 clones, over 60% were seen once, and the ten largest hold 2.5% to 3%. The rearrangement links TRBV6-1 to TRBJ2-5, with D possibly TRBD1 on 5 matching bases. The clonotype was recovered from a woman aged 55 to 70 in good health and CMV-seropositive. The sample was PBMCs. The DNA of the CDR3 is TGTGCCAGCCAAGGGGTGAGCCTGCGAGAGACCCAGTACTTC. Protein sequence: CASQGVSLRETQYF.